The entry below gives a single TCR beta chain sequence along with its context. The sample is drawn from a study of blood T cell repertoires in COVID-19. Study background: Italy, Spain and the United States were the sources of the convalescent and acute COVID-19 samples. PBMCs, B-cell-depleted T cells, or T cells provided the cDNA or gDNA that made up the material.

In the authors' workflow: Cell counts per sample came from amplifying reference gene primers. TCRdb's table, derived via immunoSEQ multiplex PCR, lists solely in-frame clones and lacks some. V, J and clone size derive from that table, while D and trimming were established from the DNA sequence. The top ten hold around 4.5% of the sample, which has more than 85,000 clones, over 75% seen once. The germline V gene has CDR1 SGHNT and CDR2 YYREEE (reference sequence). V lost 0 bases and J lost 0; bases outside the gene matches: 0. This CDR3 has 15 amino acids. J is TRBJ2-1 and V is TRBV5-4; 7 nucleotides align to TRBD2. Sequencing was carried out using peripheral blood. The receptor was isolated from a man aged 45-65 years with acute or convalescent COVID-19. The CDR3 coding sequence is TGTGCCAGCAGCTTGGGGGGGGGCTCCTACAATGAGCAGTTCTTC. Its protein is CASSLGGGSYNEQFF.